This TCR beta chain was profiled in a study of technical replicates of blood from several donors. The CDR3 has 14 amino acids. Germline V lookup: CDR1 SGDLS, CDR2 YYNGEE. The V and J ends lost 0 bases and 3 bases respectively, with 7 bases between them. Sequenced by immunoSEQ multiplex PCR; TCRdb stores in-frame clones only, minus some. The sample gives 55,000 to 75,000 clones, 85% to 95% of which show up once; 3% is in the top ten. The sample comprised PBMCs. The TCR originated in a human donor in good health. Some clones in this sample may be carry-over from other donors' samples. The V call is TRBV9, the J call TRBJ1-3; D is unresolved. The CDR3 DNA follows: TGTGCCAGCAGCGTAGCACAGTATGGAAACACCATATATTTT. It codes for CASSVAQYGNTIYF.